What follows describes a single T cell receptor (beta chain). Its antigen is undetermined. The DNA is omitted, as the CDR3 cannot be located on it reliably, and the CDR3 follows TCRdb's listing. Clinical symptoms, serum thyroxine and TRAb, thyroid ultrasound and orbital computed tomography were used for the diagnoses. Germline loops: CDR1 SNHLY, CDR2 FYNNEI. The CDR3 adds up to 14 amino acids, both ends counted. This entry comes from a study of T cells in Graves' hyperthyroidism and ophthalmopathy. General study findings and limits: The blood repertoire included most of the expanded thyroid clonotypes above 0.001. A median 6.5 months before onset, the model predicted ophthalmopathy.

Amplified TCR beta CDR3 regions came from RNA transcripts. First-round RT-PCR of the TCR CDR3 relied on the HTBI primer set. TCRdb ran MiXCR on the multiplex PCR reads and lists one entry per CDR3 protein. The sample yields about 500,000 distinct CDR3 sequences, 15% to 20% seen once. The chain links TRBV2 to TRBJ1-1; TRBD1 is the table's D call and was not checked against the DNA. What was sequenced was blood. This TCR was recovered from a woman aged 18-29 years with Graves' ophthalmopathy. The CDR3 sequence is CASSTSTDNTEAFF.